The 26 T cell receptor beta chains presented below share a single source sample, sequenced in a study of T cell responses to AZD1222 COVID-19 vaccine. The repertoire was sequenced with immunoSEQ multiplex PCR; TCRdb's copy has only in-frame clones and lacks some. The table has about 110,000 clones, about 90% seen once. Sequencing used peripheral blood, obtained 28 days after the second AZD1222 dose. These TCRs come from an adult who received the AZD1222 COVID-19 vaccine.

This clone was seen just once. This chain joins TRBV10-3 and TRBJ1-2; D not certain. CDR3 length: 13 residues. CDR1 and CDR2 (germline): ENHRY, SYGVKD. V was clipped by 5 bases and J by 3 bases, with 10 bases between them. In DNA form, the CDR3 reads TGTGCCATCAGTTCTCAGCCGGACTATGGCTACACCTTC. This gives the protein CAISSQPDYGYTF.

The chain uses TRBV5-1 and TRBJ1-6; TRBD1 matches 8 bases. The CDR3 is 15 amino acids. V was pared by 4 bases and J by 7 bases, with 7 bases of the junction left unmatched. Germline V gene lookup returns CDR1 SGHRS and CDR2 YFSETQ. The CDR3 DNA reads as TGCGCCAGCAGCCCTCGGGGACAGGTGAATTCACCCCTCCACTTT. This encodes CASSPRGQVNSPLHF. The variable domain in full, with the rest retrieved from reference TRBV5-1 and TRBJ1-6, is KAGVTQTPRYLIKTRGQQVTLSCSPISGHRSVSWYQQTPGQGLQFLFEYFSETQRNKGNFPGRFSGRQFSNSRSEMNVSTLELGDSALYLCASSPRGQVNSPLHFGNGTRLTVT.

CDR3 DNA: TGTGCCAGCACCTTTGGGGGCCCGACCGGGGAGCTGTTTTTT. It codes for CASTFGGPTGELFF. The genes are TRBV5-4 and TRBJ2-2, with D perhaps matching TRBD1 (6 bases). The CDR3 length is 14 residues. V was shortened by 6 bases and J by 5 bases, with 14 bases between the two germline ends. The germline V gene encodes CDR1 SGHNT and CDR2 YYREEE (reference sequence).

This rearrangement joins TRBV25-1 to TRBJ1-4; D is unresolved. Trimming took off 2 bases at V and 10 bases at J, with 14 bases between the two ends. Germline V gene data show CDR1 as MGHDK and CDR2 as SYGVNS. The CDR3 is 14 residues long. CDR3 amino acids: CASSERLPTGKLFF. The CDR3 region has the DNA TGTGCCAGCAGTGAACGACTGCCAACGGGAAAACTGTTTTTT.

Points on this clone: The same CDR3 is also encoded by other DNA sequences in this sample. V usage is TRBV2 and J usage is TRBJ1-3; perhaps TRBD1 as D (6 bases). This CDR3 spans 13 amino acids. Trimming shortened V by 6 bases and J by 0 bases, and 6 bases separated the two germline ends. Germline assignment: CDR1 SNHLY and CDR2 FYNNEI. The CDR3 spells CASRQGSGNTIYF. The CDR3 DNA is TGTGCCAGCAGACAGGGCTCTGGAAACACCATATATTTT.

The chain couples TRBV18 to TRBJ2-5; 9 nucleotides align to TRBD1. Germline V gene data show CDR1 as KGHSH and CDR2 as LQKENI. The CDR3 has 14 residues. V lost 5 bases, J lost 2 bases, and 3 bases stayed unmatched. As DNA, the CDR3 is TGTGCCAGCTCAACCGGGACAGGGCAAGAGACCCAGTACTTC. Its translation is CASSTGTGQETQYF.

CDR3 DNA sequence: TGTGCCAGCAGCTCGCCTTACGGCGAAGCTTTCTTT. Protein product: CASSSPYGEAFF. This chain uses TRBV7-8 with TRBJ1-1; the D is unclear. V was shortened by 4 bases and J by 8 bases, with 11 bases between the two germline ends. In germline, CDR1 is SGHVS, CDR2 FQNEAQ. The CDR3 length is 12 residues.

This clone was observed once. The V and J genes are TRBV7-6 and TRBJ2-7; 10 bases are a match to TRBD1. The junction had 9 bases not matched to a gene; V was cut back by 2 bases and J by 5 bases. CDR1 is SGHVS, CDR2 FNYEAQ, per germline. The length of the CDR3 is 16 residues. CDR3 DNA sequence: TGTGCCAGCAGCTTAAATTTGGGACAGGGGAGCGACGAGCAGTACTTC. Translating gives CASSLNLGQGSDEQYF.

This clone was observed a few times. V and J are TRBV19 and TRBJ2-2; D not certain. Germline V gene lookup returns CDR1 LNHDA and CDR2 SQIVND (reference sequence). V lost 1 base, J lost 7 bases, and 10 bases lay in between. The CDR3 is made up of 14 amino acids. DNA of the CDR3: TGTGCCAGTAGTATAGTTCAAGGGATCGGGGAGCTGTTTTTT. Translated: CASSIVQGIGELFF.

This clone showed up just once. V and J are TRBV9 and TRBJ2-1; D gene unclear. This CDR3 has 13 residues. With 3 bases removed from V and 6 bases from J, the gap between germline ends came to 10 bases. Germline V gives CDR1 SGDLS, CDR2 YYNGEE. The CDR3 region has the DNA TGTGCCAGCAGCGGGGGAACAAGCAATGAGCAGTTCTTC. Its translation is CASSGGTSNEQFF.

CDR3 coding DNA: TGTGCTAGTGGTTTGGCCTCTGGGTGGTCCTATGGCTACACCTTC. Residues: CASGLASGWSYGYTF. The rearrangement joins TRBV12-5 to TRBJ1-2; D unclear. The V gene lost 1 base and the J gene lost 4 bases, with 13 bases spanning the gap. The CDR3 is 15 amino acids. Germline V CDR1 and CDR2: LGHNT, FRNRAP. Supplemented by reference TRBV12-5 and TRBJ1-2, the full variable domain reads DARVTQTPRHKVTEMGQEVTMRCQPILGHNTVFWYRQTMMQGLELLAYFRNRAPLDDSGMPKDRFSAEMPDATLATLKIQPSEPRDSAVYFCASGLASGWSYGYTFGSGTRLTVV.

The chain uses TRBV9 and TRBJ2-7; no clear D gene. CDR1 is SGDLS, CDR2 YYNGEE, per germline. The CDR3 extends over 16 amino acids. V was trimmed by 0 bases and J by 0 bases, leaving 13 bases between them. The CDR3 DNA reads as TGTGCCAGCAGCGTAGGCTCCGACACGAGCTCCTACGAGCAGTACTTC. This gives the protein CASSVGSDTSSYEQYF.

The chain uses TRBV6-5 and TRBJ2-1; D not resolved. In germline, CDR1 is MNHEY, CDR2 SVGAGI. Trimming shortened V by 3 bases and J by 0 bases, and 9 bases separated the two germline ends. CDR3 length: 15 amino acids. The CDR3 here is CASSYHRFSYNEQFF. DNA for the CDR3: TGTGCCAGCAGTTATCACAGATTCTCCTACAATGAGCAGTTCTTC.

The chain couples TRBV5-1 to TRBJ2-7, with D tentatively TRBD1 (5 bases). The CDR3 runs 13 residues. Trimming cost V 4 bases and J 7 bases, with 15 bases left between them. CDR1 and CDR2 (germline): SGHRS, YFSETQ. The CDR3 DNA is TGCGCCAGCAGCCCGGACACTCTATGGGAGCAGTACTTC. It encodes CASSPDTLWEQYF. Supplemented by reference TRBV5-1 and TRBJ2-7, the full variable domain reads KAGVTQTPRYLIKTRGQQVTLSCSPISGHRSVSWYQQTPGQGLQFLFEYFSETQRNKGNFPGRFSGRQFSNSRSEMNVSTLELGDSALYLCASSPDTLWEQYFGPGTRLTVT.

The genes are TRBV7-9 and TRBJ2-7; maybe TRBD1 (6 bases). Trimming pared 1 base from V and 5 bases from J, leaving 9 bases between. Germline V gene lookup returns CDR1 SEHNR and CDR2 FQNEAQ (reference sequence). The CDR3 is 13 amino acids. CDR3 DNA: TGTGCCAGCAGCTTAGGAAAGGGGGACGAGCAGTACTTC. Amino acid sequence: CASSLGKGDEQYF.

The chain is built from TRBV7-6 and TRBJ1-3; 8 bases agree with TRBD1. The CDR3 contains 14 residues. Per germline, CDR1 SGHVS and CDR2 FNYEAQ. V trimming: 1 base; J trimming: 7 bases; junction bases outside the gene matches: 3. The CDR3 region is CASSLGQGANTIYF. The DNA of the CDR3 is TGTGCCAGCAGCTTAGGTCAGGGGGCGAACACCATATATTTT.

The CDR3, as DNA: TGTGCCAGCAAACTCTACGAGCAGTACTTC. Protein: CASKLYEQYF. The chain has TRBV6-7 and TRBJ2-7; D is unclear. TRBV6-7 is an ORF, with its function uncertain. The V gene lost 7 bases and the J gene lost 3 bases, with 4 bases spanning the gap. CDR3 size: 10 residues.

This clone came up once. The J gene is TRBJ1-5, the V gene TRBV19; D is possibly TRBD1 (5 bases). Germline CDR1 and CDR2: LNHDA and SQIVND (reference sequence). V was pared by 3 bases and J by 9 bases, with 18 bases between. This CDR3 has 15 amino acids. The CDR3 reads CASSMGLTTGLPQHF. The CDR3 DNA reads TGTGCCAGTAGTATGGGACTAACCACGGGTTTGCCCCAGCATTTT.

This rearrangement joins TRBV28 to TRBJ1-5; no clear D gene. The germline V and J ends were trimmed by 3 bases and 0 bases, with 12 bases remaining between them. The CDR3 loop spans 16 amino acids. The V gene's germline CDR1 is MDHEN and CDR2 SYDVKM. The DNA of the CDR3 is TGTGCCAGCAGTTTCCAGGTCGTCAATAGCAATCAGCCCCAGCATTTT. The encoded protein is CASSFQVVNSNQPQHF.

The chain combines TRBV5-6 with TRBJ1-5; D not resolved. V was pared by 0 bases and J by 3 bases, with 1 base between. The length of the CDR3 is 12 residues. Germline V lookup: CDR1 SGHDT, CDR2 YYEEEE. The DNA of the CDR3 is TGTGCCAGCAGCTTGGTCAATCAGCCCCAGCATTTT. Amino acid sequence: CASSLVNQPQHF.

J is TRBJ2-7 and V is TRBV19; 8 bases are shared with TRBD1. The CDR3 sequence is 15 residues long. CDR1 is LNHDA and CDR2 is SQIVND in the germline V gene (reference sequence). With 3 bases clipped from V and 0 bases from J, the junction kept 4 bases outside the gene matches. The CDR3 protein is CASSMGTGLSYEQYF. CDR3 DNA: TGTGCCAGTAGTATGGGGACAGGACTCTCCTACGAGCAGTACTTC.

V usage is TRBV15 and J usage is TRBJ1-6, with a weak D call TRBD1 (5 bases). Deletions cut 0 bases from V and 4 bases from J, with 19 bases between. Germline V gene data show CDR1 as LNHNV and CDR2 as YYDKDF (reference sequence). CDR3 size: 19 residues. The CDR3 reads CATSRDKVVGTKYNSPLHF. CDR3 DNA: TGTGCCACCAGCAGAGATAAGGTGGTAGGGACCAAGTATAATTCACCCCTCCACTTT.

This clone appeared a few times. The V and J genes are TRBV21-1 and TRBJ2-7; TRBD1 is the table's D call, not checked against the DNA. TRBV21-1 is a pseudogene segment. This CDR3 has 16 residues. The CDR3 nucleotides are TGTGCCAGCAGCAATGGGGGTACAGGGATCTCCTACGAGCAGTACTTC. Amino acid sequence: CASSNGGTGISYEQYF.

V gene TRBV6-2 or TRBV6-3 combines with J gene TRBJ1-1; 7 bases line up with TRBD1. The germline V gene encodes CDR1 MNHEY and CDR2 SVGEGT. This CDR3 is built from 15 residues. The V and J ends lost 2 bases and 1 base, in that order; junction bases with no gene match: 4. CDR3 coding DNA: TGTGCCAGCAGTTACACCCGACAGGGGAACACTGAAGCTTTCTTT. Translation: CASSYTRQGNTEAFF.

The chain employs TRBV14 and TRBJ2-1; D may be TRBD1 or TRBD2 (5 bases each). The CDR3 loop spans 12 amino acids. CDR1 and CDR2 (germline): SGHDN, FVKESK. The ends were cut back, 3 bases at V and 9 bases at J, with 9 bases in the middle. The DNA of the CDR3 is TGTGCCAGCAGCCACAGGGACGGTGAGCAGTTCTTC. The encoded protein is CASSHRDGEQFF.

This sequence joins TRBV7-9 and TRBJ1-2, with D unclear. Trimming stripped 5 bases from V and 2 bases from J, with 6 bases between. Germline CDR1 is SEHNR and CDR2 is FQNEAQ (reference sequence). The CDR3 is 12 amino acids. This CDR3 is CASSHTNYGYTF. In nucleotides, the CDR3 is TGTGCCAGCAGCCACACCAACTATGGCTACACCTTC.